The 5 T cell receptor beta chains in this list originate from one sample, sequenced in a study of graft-versus-host responses after intestinal transplantation (dated by TCRdb to about 2021). These receptors are not linked to any known antigen. The method behind the library was the immunoSEQ multiplex PCR assay. Imported from immuneACCESS, the table was reduced by TCRdb to in-frame sequences with V and J called. These copies leave out some clones; in studies compared against another copy, an unresolved V gene accounts for under half, and the cause of the remainder is not known. In this sample the table shows around 110,000 clones, less than 95% of which occur a single time. Together, the top ten hold 0.15% to 0.2% of the sample. According to the study, the label for this sample's time point signals: cells obtained before transplantation from donor or recipient. The starting material was unstimulated CD4+ T cells sorted from spleen or lymph node cells, obtained before intestinal transplant. Every receptor here comes from a human donor who received an intestinal transplant.

The chain combines TRBV6-6 with TRBJ1-5, with D uncertain. The CDR3 totals 14 residues. The V end lost 6 bases, the J end lost 2 bases, and 11 bases lay between the germline ends. From germline, CDR1 is MNHNY and CDR2 SVGAGI (reference sequence). DNA for the CDR3: TGTGCCAGCAGACCACGTCCGGGCAATCAGCCCCAGCATTTT. It translates to CASRPRPGNQPQHF.

J is TRBJ2-2 and V is TRBV6-6; 7 bases agree with TRBD2. V dropped 0 bases and J dropped 8; count of bases not matched to a gene: 6. Germline V gene sequence: CDR1 MNHNY, CDR2 SVGAGI (reference sequence). This CDR3 is built from 15 residues. The chain's CDR3 is CASSYSGGRKGELFF. The CDR3 DNA reads TGTGCCAGCAGTTACTCGGGAGGGAGAAAGGGGGAGCTGTTTTTT.

The J gene is TRBJ2-5, the V gene TRBV28; the D is unclear. The J call may be in error: the DNA end matches TRBJ2-7 better. This CDR3 has 14 amino acids. In germline, CDR1 is MDHEN, CDR2 SYDVKM. CDR3 protein: CASSRLAVTYEQYF. The DNA of the CDR3 is TGTGCCAGCAGTCGCCTGGCGGTCACCTACGAGCAGTACTTC.

This chain connects TRBV7-3 to TRBJ2-5; perhaps TRBD2 as D (6 bases). Between the trimmed V and J ends, which lost 3 bases and 2 bases, there was a span of 13 bases. The CDR3 totals 15 residues. The germline CDR1 and CDR2 sequences are SGHTA and FQGTGA. CDR3 sequence reads: CASSFTGTLQETQYF. CDR3 DNA sequence: TGTGCCAGCAGCTTTACCGGGACTTTACAAGAGACCCAGTACTTC.

On this clone itself: Within the sample, other DNA sequences also encode this same CDR3. The chain recombines TRBV5-4 with TRBJ1-1; D is uncertain. The V end lost 0 bases, the J end lost 0 bases, and 6 bases lay between the germline ends. Germline-derived CDR1 and CDR2 are SGHNT and YYREEE (reference sequence). There are 14 residues in the CDR3. The CDR3 sequence is CASSLGQMNTEAFF. CDR3 DNA: TGTGCCAGCAGCTTGGGACAAATGAACACTGAAGCTTTCTTT.